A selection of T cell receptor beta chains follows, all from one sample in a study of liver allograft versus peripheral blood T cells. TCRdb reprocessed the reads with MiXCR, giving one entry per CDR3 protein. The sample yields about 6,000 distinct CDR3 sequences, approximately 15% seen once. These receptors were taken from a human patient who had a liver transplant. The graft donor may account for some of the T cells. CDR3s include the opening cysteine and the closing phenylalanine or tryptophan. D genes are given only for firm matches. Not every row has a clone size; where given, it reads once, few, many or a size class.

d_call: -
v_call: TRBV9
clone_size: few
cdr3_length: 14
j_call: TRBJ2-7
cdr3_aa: CASSVAAGYYEQYF
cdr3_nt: TGTGCCAGCAGCGTAGCCGCAGGGTACTACGAGCAGTACTTC

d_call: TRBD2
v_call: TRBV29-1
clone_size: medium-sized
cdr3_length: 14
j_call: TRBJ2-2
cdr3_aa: CSVGGLAGTGELFF
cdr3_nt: TGCAGCGTTGGGGGTCTAGCGGGGACCGGGGAGCTGTTTTTT

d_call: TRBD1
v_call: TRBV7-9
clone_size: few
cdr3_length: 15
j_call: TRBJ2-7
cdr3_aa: CASSHSRTGNYEQYF
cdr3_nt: TGTGCCAGCAGCCACTCTCGGACAGGGAATTACGAGCAGTACTTC

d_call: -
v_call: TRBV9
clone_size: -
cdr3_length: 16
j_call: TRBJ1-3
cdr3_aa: CASSPRPGEVGNTIYF
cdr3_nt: TGTGCCAGCAGCCCCCGACCAGGGGAGGTGGGAAACACCATATATTTT

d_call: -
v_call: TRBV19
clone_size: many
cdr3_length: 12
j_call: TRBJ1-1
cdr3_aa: CASSIDSTEAFF
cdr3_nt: TGTGCCAGTAGTATAGATTCGACTGAAGCTTTCTTT

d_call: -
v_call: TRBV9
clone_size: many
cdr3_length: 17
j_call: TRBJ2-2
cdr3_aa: CASSGGLNYEITGELFF
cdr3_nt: TGTGCCAGCAGCGGGGGCCTTAACTACGAGATCACCGGGGAGCTGTTTTTT

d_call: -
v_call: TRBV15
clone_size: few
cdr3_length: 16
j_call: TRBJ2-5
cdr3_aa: CATSRERGGPIETQYF
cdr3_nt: TGTGCCACCAGCAGAGAACGGGGCGGGCCTATAGAGACCCAGTACTTC

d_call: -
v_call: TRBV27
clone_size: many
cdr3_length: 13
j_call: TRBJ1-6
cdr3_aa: CASSPGWNSPLHF
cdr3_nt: TGTGCCAGCAGTCCAGGATGGAATTCACCCCTCCACTTT

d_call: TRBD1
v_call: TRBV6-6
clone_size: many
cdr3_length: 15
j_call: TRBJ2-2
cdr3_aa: CASSHGTGETGELFF
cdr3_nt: TGTGCCAGCAGCCATGGGACAGGGGAAACCGGGGAGCTGTTTTTT

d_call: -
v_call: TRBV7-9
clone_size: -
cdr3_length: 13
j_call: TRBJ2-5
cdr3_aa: CASSGTGTETQYF
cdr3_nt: TGTGCCAGCAGCGGTACAGGGACGGAGACCCAGTACTTC

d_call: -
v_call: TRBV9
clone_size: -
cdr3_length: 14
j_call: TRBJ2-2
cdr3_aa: CASSDPANTGELFF
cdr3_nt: TGTGCCAGCAGCGACCCCGCGAACACCGGGGAGCTGTTTTTT

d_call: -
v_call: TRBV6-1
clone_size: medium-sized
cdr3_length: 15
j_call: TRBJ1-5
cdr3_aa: CASSEFTGSNQPQHF
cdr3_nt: TGTGCCAGCAGTGAATTTACAGGAAGCAATCAGCCCCAGCATTTT

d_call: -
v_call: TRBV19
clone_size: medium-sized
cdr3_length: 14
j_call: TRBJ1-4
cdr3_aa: CASSVRSELEKLFF
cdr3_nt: TGTGCCAGTAGTGTCAGGTCAGAGTTGGAAAAACTGTTTTTT

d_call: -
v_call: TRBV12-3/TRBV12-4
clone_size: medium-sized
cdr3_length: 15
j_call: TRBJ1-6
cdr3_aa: CASRDRDSYNSPLHF
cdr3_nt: TGTGCCAGCAGAGACAGAGACTCCTATAATTCACCCCTCCACTTT

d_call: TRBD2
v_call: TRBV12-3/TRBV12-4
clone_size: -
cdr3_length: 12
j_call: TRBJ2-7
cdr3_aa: CASSLRGGEQYF
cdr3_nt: TGTGCCAGCAGTTTACGGGGGGGCGAGCAGTACTTC

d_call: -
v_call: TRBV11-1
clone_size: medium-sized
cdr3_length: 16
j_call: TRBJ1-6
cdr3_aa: CASSLGRSSYNSPLHF
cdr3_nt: TGTGCCAGCAGCTTGGGGCGGAGCTCCTATAATTCACCCCTCCACTTT

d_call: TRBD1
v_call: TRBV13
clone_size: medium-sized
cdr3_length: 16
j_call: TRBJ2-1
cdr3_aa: CASSLEGQGARNEQFF
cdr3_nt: TGTGCCAGCAGCTTAGAGGGACAGGGGGCTAGGAATGAGCAGTTCTTC

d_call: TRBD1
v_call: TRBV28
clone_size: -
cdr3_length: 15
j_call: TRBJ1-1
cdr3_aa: CASSLETGLGTEAFF
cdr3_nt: TGTGCCAGCAGTTTGGAGACAGGGTTAGGCACTGAAGCTTTCTTT

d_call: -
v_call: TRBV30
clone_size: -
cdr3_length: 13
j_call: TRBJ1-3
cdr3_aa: CAWRRSVGNTIYF
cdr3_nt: TGTGCCTGGAGGAGGTCGGTTGGAAACACCATATATTTT

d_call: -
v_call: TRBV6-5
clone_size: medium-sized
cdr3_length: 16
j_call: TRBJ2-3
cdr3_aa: CASSFRRVIGTDTQYF
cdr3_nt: TGTGCCAGCAGCTTCCGGCGGGTTATTGGCACAGATACGCAGTATTTT

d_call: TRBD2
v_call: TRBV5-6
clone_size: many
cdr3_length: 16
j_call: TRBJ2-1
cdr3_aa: CASSFLREGSYNEQFF
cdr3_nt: TGTGCCAGCAGCTTTCTGCGGGAGGGATCCTACAATGAGCAGTTCTTC

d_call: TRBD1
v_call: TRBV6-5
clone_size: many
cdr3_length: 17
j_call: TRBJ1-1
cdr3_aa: CASSYSPFRGIDTEAFF
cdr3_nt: TGTGCCAGCAGTTACTCACCATTCAGGGGGATTGACACTGAAGCTTTCTTT

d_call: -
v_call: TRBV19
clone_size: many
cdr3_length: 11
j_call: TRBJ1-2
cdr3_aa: CASSPGGGYTF
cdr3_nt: TGTGCCAGTAGTCCGGGCGGAGGCTACACCTTC